Following are 21 T cell receptor beta chains from one sample sequenced in a study of blood T cell repertoires in COVID-19. Profiled with immunoSEQ multiplex PCR; TCRdb holds only in-frame clones, not every one. The profile shows some 130,000 clones, 70% to 80% of them singletons. The sequenced sample was peripheral blood. Receptor source: a man in his sixties with acute or convalescent COVID-19.

V and J are TRBV4-2 and TRBJ2-1; D uncertain. CDR1 is LGHNA and CDR2 is YNFKEQ in the germline V gene. The CDR3 is 16 residues long. V was clipped by 0 bases and J by 6 bases, with 15 bases between them. The CDR3 sequence is CASSQDRGSIGNEQFF. Written as DNA, the CDR3 is TGTGCCAGCAGCCAAGATCGCGGTTCCATCGGCAATGAGCAGTTCTTC.

The chain links TRBV3-1 (or the pseudogene TRBV3-2) to TRBJ2-7, with TRBD2 matching 9 bases. After removal of 4 bases from V and 4 bases from J, the junction contained 5 bases not matched to a gene. This CDR3 region has 14 residues. CDR1 LGHDT and CDR2 YNNKEL come from the germline V gene (reference sequence). Written as DNA, the CDR3 is TGTGCCAGCAGCCCAGCGGGAGGAAAGTACGAGCAGTACTTC. Amino acid sequence: CASSPAGGKYEQYF.

About this clone itself: Other DNA sequences within the sample encode an identical CDR3. V and J are TRBV30 and TRBJ2-2, with D unresolved. CDR1 is GTSNPN, CDR2 SVGIG, per germline (reference sequence). This CDR3 contains 11 residues. With 2 bases removed from V and 4 bases from J, the gap between germline ends came to 2 bases. Here the CDR3 reads CAWSLTGELFF. The CDR3 coding sequence is TGTGCCTGGAGTCTCACCGGGGAGCTGTTTTTT.

This clone appeared a single time. The gene calls are TRBV28 and TRBJ2-1; no firm D call. The CDR3 is 16 amino acids. Germline lookup yields CDR1 MDHEN and CDR2 SYDVKM. V dropped 2 bases and J dropped 2 bases, with 13 bases sitting between them. CDR3 protein: CASSLGPGGTYNEQFF. DNA of the CDR3: TGTGCCAGCAGTTTAGGTCCGGGTGGTACCTACAATGAGCAGTTCTTC.

The gene calls are TRBV28 and TRBJ1-2, with TRBD1 matching over 8 bases. The germline V gene has CDR1 MDHEN and CDR2 SYDVKM. The CDR3 spans 15 residues. V shed 3 bases and J 4 bases; nucleotides not matched to a gene: 7. The CDR3 region is CASSFGTGDTYGYTF. CDR3 DNA: TGTGCCAGCAGTTTCGGGACAGGAGATACCTATGGCTACACCTTC.

For the CDR3, the DNA is TGTGCCATCAGAGGACTAGCGGGAAACGAGCAGTACTTC. It encodes CAIRGLAGNEQYF. The genes are TRBV10-3 and TRBJ2-7; 12 bases match TRBD2. CDR3 size: 13 residues. With V trimmed by 6 bases and J by 5 bases, 2 bases remained unmatched. Germline CDR1 and CDR2: ENHRY and SYGVKD.

The chain joins TRBV27 to TRBJ2-7; 8 nucleotides line up with TRBD2. V trimming: 3 bases; J trimming: 1 base; junction bases outside the gene matches: 5. Per the germline V gene, CDR1 is MNHEY and CDR2 is SMNVEV (reference sequence). This CDR3 contains 15 residues. CDR3 sequence reads: CASSLVLAASYEQYF. The DNA for the CDR3 is TGTGCCAGCAGTTTGGTACTAGCGGCATCCTACGAGCAGTACTTC.

This clone was seen only once. The chain recombines TRBV5-1 with TRBJ1-1; 9 nucleotides agree with TRBD1. V lost 4 bases and J lost 4; bases outside the gene matches: 8. There are 15 residues in the CDR3. The germline CDR1 and CDR2 sequences are SGHRS and YFSETQ. CDR3: CASSEGQGGSTEAFF. DNA for the CDR3: TGCGCCAGCAGCGAGGGACAGGGAGGCAGCACTGAAGCTTTCTTT.

The chain couples TRBV7-2 to TRBJ1-3; D is uncertain. Trimming removed 3 bases from V and 8 bases from J, with 11 bases in between. The CDR3 covers 13 residues. Germline V gives CDR1 SGHTA, CDR2 FQGNSA. As DNA, the CDR3 is TGTGCCAGCAGCTTGCTATTTCGGGACACCATATATTTT. Encoded protein: CASSLLFRDTIYF.

This sequence joins TRBV5-1 and TRBJ2-2, with TRBD2 as a possible D gene (7 bases). The CDR3 runs to 15 residues. V was trimmed by 1 base and J by 4 bases, leaving 11 bases between them. Germline V lookup: CDR1 SGHRS, CDR2 YFSETQ. CDR3 in amino acids: CASSLRGGFTGELFF. In nucleotides, the CDR3 is TGCGCCAGCAGCTTGAGGGGGGGCTTCACCGGGGAGCTGTTTTTT.

The chain joins TRBV7-9 to TRBJ1-1, with 11 nucleotides matching TRBD1. The CDR3 consists of 14 residues. Germline V gene data show CDR1 as SEHNR and CDR2 as FQNEAQ (reference sequence). Unmatched junction bases numbered 4, after V lost 5 bases and J lost 5 bases. CDR3 loop: CASSPGTGGTEAFF. In DNA form, the CDR3 reads TGTGCCAGCAGCCCCGGGACAGGGGGAACTGAAGCTTTCTTT.

The V and J genes are TRBV27 and TRBJ2-5, with 8 bases matching TRBD2. V lost 5 bases, J lost 1 base, and 9 bases stayed unmatched. The germline V gene encodes CDR1 MNHEY and CDR2 SMNVEV (reference sequence). The CDR3 extends over 16 amino acids. CDR3 sequence: CASSPRLARTQETQYF. CDR3 coding DNA: TGTGCCAGCAGTCCTAGACTAGCGAGAACCCAAGAGACCCAGTACTTC.

This rearrangement joins TRBV10-3 to TRBJ2-7; the D gene is possibly TRBD1 (7 bases). V gave up 5 bases and J gave up 7 bases, with 12 bases separating them. CDR1 is ENHRY and CDR2 is SYGVKD in the germline V gene. There are 12 residues in the CDR3. The CDR3 protein is CAISSTGREQYF. The CDR3 DNA follows: TGTGCCATCAGTTCGACAGGGAGGGAGCAGTACTTC.

The chain couples TRBV7-6 to TRBJ1-3; TRBD1 matches at 7 bases. Looked up from germline, CDR1 is SGHVS and CDR2 is FNYEAQ. J was trimmed by 0 bases and V by 5 bases; bases with no gene match: 4. The CDR3 has 15 residues. CDR3 in amino acids: CASSPRDSSGNTIYF. DNA of the CDR3: TGTGCCAGCAGCCCCCGGGACAGCTCTGGAAACACCATATATTTT. The full variable domain, completed using reference TRBV7-6 and TRBJ1-3, is GAGVSQSPRYKVTKRGQDVALRCDPISGHVSLYWYRQALGQGPEFLTYFNYEAQQDKSGLPNDRFSAERPEGSISTLTIQRTEQRDSAMYRCASSPRDSSGNTIYFGEGSWLTVV.

This clone was counted once. This sequence joins TRBV7-2 and TRBJ2-7; TRBD2 matches 8 bases. V was pared by 1 base and J by 2 bases, with 4 bases of the junction left unmatched. The CDR3 is 15 amino acids. CDR1 SGHTA and CDR2 FQGNSA come from the germline V gene. In nucleotides, the CDR3 is TGTGCCAGCAGCTTAGGGGCGGGAGGCCCCTACGAGCAGTACTTC. Translated, it gives CASSLGAGGPYEQYF.

This chain connects TRBV7-2 to TRBJ2-1; maybe TRBD1 (5 bases). CDR3 size: 14 residues. Trimming removed 5 bases at V and 4 bases at J, with 12 bases between. The germline V gene encodes CDR1 SGHTA and CDR2 FQGNSA. The CDR3: CASSTRTRYNEQFF. CDR3 nucleotide sequence: TGTGCCAGCAGCACCCGGACACGGTACAATGAGCAGTTCTTC.

The chain recombines TRBV7-9 with TRBJ1-2, with 10 bases identical to TRBD1. This CDR3 has 13 residues. Germline assignment: CDR1 SEHNR and CDR2 FQNEAQ (reference sequence). The V and J ends lost 5 bases and 7 bases, in that order; junction bases with no gene match: 4. CDR3 in DNA: TGTGCCAGCAGCGGGGACAGGGGAGGTGGCTACACCTTC. It is translated as CASSGDRGGGYTF. Supplemented by reference TRBV7-9 and TRBJ1-2, the full variable domain reads DTGVSQNPRHKITKRGQNVTFRCDPISEHNRLYWYRQTLGQGPEFLTYFQNEAQLEKSRLLSDRFSAERPKGSFSTLEIQRTEQGDSAMYLCASSGDRGGGYTFGSGTRLTVV.

The rearrangement links TRBV6-5 to TRBJ2-7; TRBD2 matches at 8 bases. CDR1 and CDR2 from the germline V gene are MNHEY and SVGAGI. Germline trimming cut 4 bases from V and 5 bases from J; bases unmatched to any gene: 7. This CDR3 contains 14 residues. The CDR3 is CASSLAGRTNEQYF. In nucleotides, the CDR3 is TGTGCCAGCAGTTTAGCGGGGAGGACTAACGAGCAGTACTTC.

The chain couples TRBV6-1 to TRBJ1-6, with D perhaps TRBD1 (5 bases). The CDR3 spans 14 residues. Germline CDR1 is MNHNS and CDR2 is SASEGT. Trimming removed 3 bases at V and 2 bases at J, with 5 bases between. CDR3 sequence reads: CASSETAYNSPLHF. Here the CDR3 DNA reads TGTGCCAGCAGTGAGACAGCCTATAATTCACCCCTCCACTTT.

The V gene is TRBV2, the J gene TRBJ2-3; D gene ambiguous. The germline V and J ends were trimmed by 2 bases and 2 bases, with 8 bases remaining between them. CDR1 is SNHLY, CDR2 FYNNEI, per germline. There are 14 residues in the CDR3. The CDR3 DNA is TGTGCCAGCAGTGAACAGTACCCCACAGATACGCAGTATTTT. This codes for CASSEQYPTDTQYF.

This CDR3 reads CASTRTGTEAFF. The CDR3 DNA reads TGTGCCAGCACCCGGACTGGCACTGAAGCTTTCTTT. This rearrangement joins TRBV3-1 (or the pseudogene TRBV3-2) to TRBJ1-1; no reliable D call. CDR1 LGHDT and CDR2 YNNKEL come from the germline V gene (reference sequence). There are 12 residues in the CDR3. V was cut by 7 bases and J by 4 bases, with 10 bases left in between.